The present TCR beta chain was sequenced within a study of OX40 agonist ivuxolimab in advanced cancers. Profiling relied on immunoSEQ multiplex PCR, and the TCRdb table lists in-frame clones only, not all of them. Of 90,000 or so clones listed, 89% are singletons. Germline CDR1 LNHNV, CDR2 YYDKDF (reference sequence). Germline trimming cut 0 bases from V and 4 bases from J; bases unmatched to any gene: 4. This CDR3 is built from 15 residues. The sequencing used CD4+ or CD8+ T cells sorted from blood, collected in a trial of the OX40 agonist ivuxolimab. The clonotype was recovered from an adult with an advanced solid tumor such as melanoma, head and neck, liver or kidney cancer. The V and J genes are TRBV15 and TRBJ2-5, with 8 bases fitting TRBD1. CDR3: CATSRDRGLLETQYF. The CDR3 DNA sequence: TGTGCCACCAGCAGAGACAGGGGGCTTTTAGAGACCCAGTACTTC.